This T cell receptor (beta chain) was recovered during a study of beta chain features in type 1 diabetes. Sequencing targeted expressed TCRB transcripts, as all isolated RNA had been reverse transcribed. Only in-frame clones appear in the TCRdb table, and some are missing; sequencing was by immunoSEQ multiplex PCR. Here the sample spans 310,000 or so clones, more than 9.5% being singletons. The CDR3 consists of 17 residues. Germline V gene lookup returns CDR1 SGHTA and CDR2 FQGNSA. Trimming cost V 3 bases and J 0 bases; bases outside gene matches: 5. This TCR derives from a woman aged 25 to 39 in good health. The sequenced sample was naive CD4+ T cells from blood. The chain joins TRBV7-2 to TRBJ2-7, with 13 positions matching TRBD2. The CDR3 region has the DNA TGTGCCAGCAGCTTTGGACTAGCGGGAGCGTTCTCCTACGAGCAGTACTTC. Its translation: CASSFGLAGAFSYEQYF.